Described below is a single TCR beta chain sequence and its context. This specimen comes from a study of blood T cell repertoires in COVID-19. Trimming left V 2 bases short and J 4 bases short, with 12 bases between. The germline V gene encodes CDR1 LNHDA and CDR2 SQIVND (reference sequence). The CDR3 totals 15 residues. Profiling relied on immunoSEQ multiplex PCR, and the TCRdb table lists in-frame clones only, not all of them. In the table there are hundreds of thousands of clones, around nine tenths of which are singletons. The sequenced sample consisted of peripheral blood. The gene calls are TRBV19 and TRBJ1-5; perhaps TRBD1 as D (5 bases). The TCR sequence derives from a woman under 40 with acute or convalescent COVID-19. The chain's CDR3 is CASSILGVGNQPQHF. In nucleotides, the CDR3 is TGTGCCAGTAGTATATTAGGGGTAGGAAATCAGCCCCAGCATTTT.